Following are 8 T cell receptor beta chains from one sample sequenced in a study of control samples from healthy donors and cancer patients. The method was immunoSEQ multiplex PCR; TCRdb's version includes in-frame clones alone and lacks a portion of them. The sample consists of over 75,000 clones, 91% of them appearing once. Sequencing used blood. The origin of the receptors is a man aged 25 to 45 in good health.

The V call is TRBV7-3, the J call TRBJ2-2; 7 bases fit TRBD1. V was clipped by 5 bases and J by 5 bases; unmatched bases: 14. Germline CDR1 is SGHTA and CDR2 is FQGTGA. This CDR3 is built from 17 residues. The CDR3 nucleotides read TGTGCCAGCAGCCTCCAATCGGGACAGCGTGGGACCGGGGAGCTGTTTTTT. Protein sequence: CASSLQSGQRGTGELFF.

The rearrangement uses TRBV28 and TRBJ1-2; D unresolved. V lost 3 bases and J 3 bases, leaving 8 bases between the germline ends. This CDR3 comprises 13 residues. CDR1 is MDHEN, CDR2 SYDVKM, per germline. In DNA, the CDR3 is TGTGCCAGCAGTTTCCCCAAGGACTATGGCTACACCTTC. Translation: CASSFPKDYGYTF.

CDR3 sequence: CASSIGTGNPYEQYF. The CDR3 coding sequence is TGTGCCAGTAGTATTGGGACAGGGAATCCCTACGAGCAGTACTTC. The chain employs TRBV19 and TRBJ2-7; 9 bases agree with TRBD1. CDR3 length: 15 amino acids. The ends lost 3 bases at V and 2 bases at J; junction bases unmatched: 5. CDR1 is LNHDA, CDR2 SQIVND, per germline (reference sequence).

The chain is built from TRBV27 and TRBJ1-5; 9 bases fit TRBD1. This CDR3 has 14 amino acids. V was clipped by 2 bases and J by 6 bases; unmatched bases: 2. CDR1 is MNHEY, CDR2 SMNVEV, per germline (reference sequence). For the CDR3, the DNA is TGTGCCAGCAGTTTAACGGACAGGGGTCAGCCCCAGCATTTT. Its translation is CASSLTDRGQPQHF.

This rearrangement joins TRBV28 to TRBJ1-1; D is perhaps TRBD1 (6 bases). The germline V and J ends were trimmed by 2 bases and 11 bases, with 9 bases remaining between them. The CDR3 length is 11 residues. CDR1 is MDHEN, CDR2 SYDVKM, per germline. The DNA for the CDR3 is TGTGCCAGCAGTTTACGGGGGGCGGCTTTCTTT. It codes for CASSLRGAAFF.

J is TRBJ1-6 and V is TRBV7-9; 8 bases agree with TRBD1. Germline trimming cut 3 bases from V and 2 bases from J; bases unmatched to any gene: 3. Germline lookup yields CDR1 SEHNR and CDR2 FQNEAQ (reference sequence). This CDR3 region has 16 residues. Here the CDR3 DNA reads TGTGCCAGCAGCTTGACAGGGGTAACCTATAATTCACCCCTCCACTTT. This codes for CASSLTGVTYNSPLHF. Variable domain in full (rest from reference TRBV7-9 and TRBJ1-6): DTGVSQNPRHKITKRGQNVTFRCDPISEHNRLYWYRQTLGQGPEFLTYFQNEAQLEKSRLLSDRFSAERPKGSFSTLEIQRTEQGDSAMYLCASSLTGVTYNSPLHFGNGTRLTVT.

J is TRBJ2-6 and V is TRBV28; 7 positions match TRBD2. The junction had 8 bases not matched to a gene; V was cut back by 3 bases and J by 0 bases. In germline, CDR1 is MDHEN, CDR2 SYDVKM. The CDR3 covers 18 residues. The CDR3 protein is CASSFGGSQSSGANVLTF. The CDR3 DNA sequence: TGTGCCAGCAGTTTCGGGGGGTCTCAGAGCTCTGGGGCCAACGTCCTGACTTTC.

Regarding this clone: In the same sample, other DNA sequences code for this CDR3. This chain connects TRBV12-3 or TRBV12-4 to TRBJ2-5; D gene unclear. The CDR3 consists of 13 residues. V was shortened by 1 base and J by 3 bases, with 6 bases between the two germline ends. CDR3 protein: CASSLGLEETQYF. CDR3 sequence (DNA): TGTGCCAGCAGTTTAGGGCTGGAAGAGACCCAGTACTTC.